This record concerns one T cell receptor (beta chain) sequence. The antigen remains undetermined. This record comes from a study of cytomegalovirus exposure and HLA in healthy donors. Across the study: The 120 or so validation repertoires were produced on the same platform as the 670 or so repertoires of the first cohort. This was reported in a later analysis. General observations from the study: It was found in a later analysis that first-cohort TCR clusters tended to co-occur in the 90 to 150 validation repertoires. Specific recognition of CMV antigens was confirmed in vitro for three chains (all CMV-associated). While the bulk of TCR sequences proved rare, some public TCRs turned up in many donors.

Germline values: CDR1 MNHNS, CDR2 SASEGT. The CDR3 is made up of 11 amino acids. V was cut by 6 bases and J by 5 bases, with 8 bases left in between. Method: immunoSEQ multiplex PCR; TCRdb's copy keeps in-frame clones and lacks some. The sample comprises about 220,000 clones, around nine tenths of which are singletons, and about 0.95% rests with the top ten. This receptor was obtained from a woman aged 18 to 35 in good health and CMV-seronegative. The sequenced sample consisted of PBMCs. This rearrangement joins TRBV6-1 to TRBJ2-7, with D perhaps matching TRBD1 (5 bases). The CDR3 DNA reads as TGTGCCAGCAGATTGGGGCACGAGCAGTACTTC. Its protein is CASRLGHEQYF.